The TCR beta chain under discussion was sequenced for a study of blood T cell repertoires in COVID-19 (dated by TCRdb to about 2020). Looking at the study overall: Collaborator samples came from the United States, Italy and Spain and covered acute and convalescent phases of COVID-19. The prospective study material was composed of cDNA or gDNA derived from T cells, B-cell-depleted T cells, or PBMCs. The dataset comprised deeply sampled blood TCRbeta repertoires from subjects exposed to, actively infected with, or recovered from COVID-19. The repertoires were released in a freely available public database intended as a resource for research on the immune response to SARS-CoV-2. The samples were drawn from the first 160 participants of the ongoing ImmuneRACE study and from 1,254 subjects provided by 6 global collaborators. The sample metadata nearly always contained a de-identified subject ID, COVID-19 status, age in years and sex. Where available, HLA class I and class II types were taken from metadata supplied by the sample provider and were not determined by assay-based typing. What the study reported, not specific to this receptor: How much clinical and demographic metadata was included differed by source and by participant, and the metadata was provided uncurated.

The immunoSEQ Assay, a bias-controlled multiplex PCR, was used to amplify TCRbeta CDR3 regions from genomic DNA. The original methods were these. The number of nucleated cells in each sample was estimated from the amplification of reference gene primers within the assay. To quantify the absolute abundance of each unique TCRbeta CDR3 rearrangement, sequence reads were collapsed and filtered. For each sample, productive Simpson clonality was calculated by taking the square root of Simpson's diversity index across productive rearrangements. TCRdb re-hosts the immuneACCESS table, in-frame sequences only. Its copies lack some clones; in the studies checked, an unresolved V gene accounts for under half of them, and the cause for the rest is not known. V and J calls and clone size are those listed in that table; D and trimming were worked out from the DNA. In this sample the table shows some 110,000 clones, roughly four fifths of which occur a single time. The biggest ten clones account for 15% of the sample.

Concerning this clone: The antigen it recognizes is unknown. Base qualities are not recorded, but no much larger clone differs from it by a single base.

The CDR3 runs 13 amino acids, cysteine and phenylalanine included. Only the CDR3 region is kept as DNA, spanning 39 bases read in frame from base 1. The CDR1 and CDR2 encoded by the germline V gene are SGDLS and YYNGEE. Germline trimming amounts to 5 bases on V and 5 bases on J, with 1 as the count of junction bases outside the gene matches. Whole blood was collected in K2EDTA tubes by collaborating institutions according to the institutions' own protocols. Collaborator samples were shipped for TCRbeta analysis as frozen whole blood, isolated PBMCs, or DNA extracted from either sample type. The sequence came from a woman older than 75 with acute or convalescent COVID-19. The sample consisted of peripheral blood. The V gene is TRBV9 and the J gene is TRBJ1-6; the junction holds 7 bases that match TRBD1. The CDR3 region has the sequence CASRGTDNSPLHF. The bases read TGTGCCAGCAGGGGGACAGATAATTCACCCCTCCACTTT.